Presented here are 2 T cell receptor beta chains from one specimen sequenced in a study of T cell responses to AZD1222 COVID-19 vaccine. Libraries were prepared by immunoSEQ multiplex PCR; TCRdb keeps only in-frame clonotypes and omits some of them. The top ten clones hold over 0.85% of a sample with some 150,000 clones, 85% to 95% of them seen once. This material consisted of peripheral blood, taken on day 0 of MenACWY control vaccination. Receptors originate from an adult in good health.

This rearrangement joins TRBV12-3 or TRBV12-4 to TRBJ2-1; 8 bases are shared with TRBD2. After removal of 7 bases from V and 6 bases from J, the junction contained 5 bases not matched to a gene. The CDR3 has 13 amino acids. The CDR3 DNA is TGTGCCAGCATCAATAGCGGGGCCAATGAGCAGTTCTTC. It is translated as CASINSGANEQFF.

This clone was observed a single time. The CDR3 nucleotides read TGTGCCACCAGTGATACAGGGGTAAACGGGGAGCTGTTTTTT. Translated: CATSDTGVNGELFF. The chain uses TRBV24-1 and TRBJ2-2, with 7 bases identical to TRBD1. The CDR3 contains 14 residues. Trimming at V came to 3 bases and at J to 7 bases, leaving 4 bases not matched to a gene. CDR1 is KGHDR and CDR2 is SFDVKD in the germline V gene.